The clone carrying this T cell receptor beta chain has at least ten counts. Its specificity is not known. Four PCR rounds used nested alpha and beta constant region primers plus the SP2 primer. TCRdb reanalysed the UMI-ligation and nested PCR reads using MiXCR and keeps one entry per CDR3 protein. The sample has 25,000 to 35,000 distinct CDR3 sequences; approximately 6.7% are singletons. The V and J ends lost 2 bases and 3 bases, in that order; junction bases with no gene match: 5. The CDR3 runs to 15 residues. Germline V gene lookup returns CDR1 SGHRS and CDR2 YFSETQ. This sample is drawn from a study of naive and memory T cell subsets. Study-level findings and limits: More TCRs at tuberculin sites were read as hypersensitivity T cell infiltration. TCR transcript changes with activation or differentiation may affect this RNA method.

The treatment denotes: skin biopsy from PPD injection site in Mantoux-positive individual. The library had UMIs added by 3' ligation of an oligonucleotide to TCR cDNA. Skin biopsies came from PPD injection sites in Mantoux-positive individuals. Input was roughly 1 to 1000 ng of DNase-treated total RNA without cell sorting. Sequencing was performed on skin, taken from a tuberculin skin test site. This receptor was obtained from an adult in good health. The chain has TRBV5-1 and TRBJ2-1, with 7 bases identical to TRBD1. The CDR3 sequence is CASSFRTGNYNEQFF. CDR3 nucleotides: TGCGCCAGCAGCTTCCGGACAGGAAACTACAATGAGCAGTTCTTC.